The clone carrying this T cell receptor (beta chain) occurred many times. No antigen is known for it. The data are from a study of neurological immune-mediated disorders. TCRdb re-called the 5' RACE reads through MiXCR, storing one row per CDR3 protein. The repertoire holds nearly 60,000 distinct CDR3 sequences, with 3% to 4% as singletons. Overall study findings and caveats: CDR3 amino acid sequences of expanded clones were not shared across subjects, a result suggesting private repertoires in all groups. Phylogenetic grouping assigned the repertoires of 18 of 34 multiple sclerosis patients to a single cluster of related CDR3 sequences. This cluster may be a repertoire-level signature.

Germline-derived CDR1 and CDR2 are SGHRS and YFSETQ. CDR3 size: 16 residues. The ends were cut back, 0 bases at V and 2 bases at J, with 14 bases in the middle. The sequence was obtained from an older woman with multiple sclerosis. Specimen: PBMCs. This rearrangement joins TRBV5-1 to TRBJ2-5, with D perhaps TRBD2 (6 bases). CDR3 loop: CASSLAPTGGQETQYF. For the CDR3, the DNA is TGCGCCAGCAGCTTGGCTCCGACTGGGGGGCAAGAGACCCAGTACTTC. The whole variable domain, filled in from reference TRBV5-1 and TRBJ2-5, reads KAGVTQTPRYLIKTRGQQVTLSCSPISGHRSVSWYQQTPGQGLQFLFEYFSETQRNKGNFPGRFSGRQFSNSRSEMNVSTLELGDSALYLCASSLAPTGGQETQYFGPGTRLLVL.